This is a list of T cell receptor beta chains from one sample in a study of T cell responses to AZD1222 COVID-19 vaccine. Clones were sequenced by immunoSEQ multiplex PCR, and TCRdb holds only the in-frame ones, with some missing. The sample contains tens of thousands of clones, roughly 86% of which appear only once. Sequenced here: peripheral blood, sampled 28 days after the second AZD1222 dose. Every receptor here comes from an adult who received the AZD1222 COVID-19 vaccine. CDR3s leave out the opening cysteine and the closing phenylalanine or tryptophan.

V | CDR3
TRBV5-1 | ASSLGQAAYGYT
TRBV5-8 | ASSLERYNQPQH
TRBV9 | ASSPRLVTSYNEQF
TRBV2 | ASSPVSGVPGELF
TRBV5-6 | ASSPWTATSSGNTIY
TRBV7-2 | ASSLALAGADTQY
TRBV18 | ASSPARPGQNSPLH
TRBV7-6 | ASSAVGTSSTMEQF
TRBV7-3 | ASSKQGAPYNEQF
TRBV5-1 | ASSLQGWNTGELF
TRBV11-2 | ASSSRDTQY
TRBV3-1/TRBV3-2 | ASSQETRRGASTDTQY
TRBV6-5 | ASSRTGLNQPQH
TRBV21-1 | ASSLDRGWSDYGYT
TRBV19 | ASSITLGGSYNEQF
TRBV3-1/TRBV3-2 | ASSQGQGRKGTEAF
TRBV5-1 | ASSLGGLRVAEAF
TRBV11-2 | ASSSPGQGNHEQY
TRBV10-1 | ASSDGVSYEQY
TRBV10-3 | AISDATWEQY
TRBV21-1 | ASSTQGGQYNEQF
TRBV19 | ASSSLTTGDYTEAF
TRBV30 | AWSPGQGPEKLF
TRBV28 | ASSIVGLRVESNQPQH
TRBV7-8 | ASSLVAPSSYNEQF
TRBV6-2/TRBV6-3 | ASSYSVGTGNTIY
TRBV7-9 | ASILSGGAYEQY
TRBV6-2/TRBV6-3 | ASSLTATSGVLYEQF
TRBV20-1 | SARDNPDTA
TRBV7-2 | ASSPGPRTTEAF
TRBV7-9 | ASSLEQNYGYT
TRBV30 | AWRGGLAGLSYNEQF